This paragraph covers one T cell receptor (beta chain) sequence. Its antigen specificity is not known. Base quality data are lacking; no much larger clone is found one base away. V loses 4 bases at its end and J loses 4 bases; junction bases beyond the gene matches: 5. In the germline V gene, CDR1 corresponds to SGHVS and CDR2 to FQNEAQ. Its CDR3 holds 14 amino acids, cysteine through phenylalanine. Kept here is only the CDR3 DNA, which spans 42 bases and is read in frame from base 1. The reads were generated on an Illumina NovaSeq 6000. TCRalpha and TCRbeta cDNA libraries were built by 5'RACE with constant-segment primers, adding sample barcodes and unique molecular identifiers. Trizol reagent was used to extract RNA from every sample. Library amplification was performed in two PCR steps, and a second sample barcode and Illumina TruSeq adapters were introduced in the second step. Libraries were sequenced on an Illumina NovaSeq with 2 x 150 bp paired-end reads. In the authors' own workflow: Reads were demultiplexed and collapsed into UMI-guided consensus sequences with migec v1.2.7. With mixcr v2.1.11, UMI consensuses were aligned to TRA and TRB V and J templates and assembled into clonotypes. A clonotype was counted as expanded or contracted only when both edgeR and NoisET called the clonotype significant, with the noise models trained on biological replicates. For edgeR calls, the thresholds were a false discovery rate-adjusted p below 0.01 and a log2 fold-change of 1. As an exploratory analysis of dynamics, max-normalized trajectories of the 1000 most abundant clonotypes were examined by PCA with hierarchical clustering. Each responding clone was given a CD4 or CD8 phenotype based on the CD4+ and CD8+ repertoires, which had been sequenced separately. Starting from the raw public reads, TCRdb applied fastp trimming at Q25, assembled clones with MiXCR and retained in-frame beta chains. Here each entry gathers all rows of one CDR3 protein and keeps the most common genes and DNA. The V and J calls reflect TCRdb's pipeline rather than the authors' work. This sample has 300,000 or so distinct CDR3 sequences in its table, and around a sixth of those were observed once. Over 20% of the sample belongs to the ten largest clones.

This specimen comes from a study of T-cell memory formation after mild COVID-19 (dated by TCRdb to the early 2020s). Regarding the research as a whole: TCR sequence clusters from the two donors were found to be largely donor specific. In two donors, T-cell clones that expanded and contracted after mild COVID-19 were tracked by sequencing TCRalpha and TCRbeta repertoires over time. The cohort comprised two young, previously healthy adult volunteers, one female and one male. General study outcomes and caveats: The study covered only a couple of mild cases, and larger cohorts including severe cases with pre-infection samples were considered necessary. Balanced CD4/CD8 phenotypes were observed for clones contracting from day 15 to 85, whereas a bias towards CD4+ was observed for a second wave of clones expanding from day 15 to 37. Some responding clones were detected in pre-infection memory, which suggested that pre-existing cross-reactive memory T cells had joined the SARS-CoV-2 response. Contracting CD4+ clones appeared mostly in the CM and EM memory subsets, whereas CD8+ clones were enriched in EMRA. Whether the second-wave clones peaking on day 37 were SARS-CoV-2 specific was not confirmed.

Ficoll-Paque density gradient centrifugation was the method used to isolate PBMCs. In this chain, TRBV7-8 is recombined with TRBJ1-2; TRBD1 lines up with 8 middle nucleotides. This clonotype originated in a man between 18 and 35 years old who had mild COVID-19 (a few samples of this study predate the infection). The sample titles of this study are shuffled in the database, so cell type and time point are left out; the donor was told from shared clones. The sample consisted of PBMCs or a T cell subset sorted from them (not recorded which). The CDR3 corresponds to CASSSAGGRYGYTF. The DNA is as follows: TGTGCCAGCAGCTCCGCAGGGGGCCGCTATGGCTACACCTTC.